These 27 T cell receptor beta chains came from one sample sequenced in a study of post-analysis software for immune sequencing data. Antigen specificity for these receptors is unknown. The study's findings and limits: About five TRBV segments appeared more often in patients than in controls, and TRBV5-6, TRBV5-1 and TRBV20-1 were among these.

The TCR beta cDNA libraries contained unique molecular identifiers. TCRdb redid the calling of the PCR reads with MiXCR, one entry per CDR3 protein. The sample has hundreds of thousands of distinct CDR3 sequences; approximately 46% are singletons. What was sequenced was blood. These receptors were collected from a girl aged 10 to 17 with multiple sclerosis.

Remarks on this clonotype: At one of its ends the junction is not consistent with the germline gene, which may arise from a read error. The rearrangement joins TRBV29-1 to TRBJ1-2, with a weak D call TRBD1 (6 bases). The CDR3 totals 12 residues. Germline assignment: CDR1 SQVTM and CDR2 ANQGSEA. The CDR3 bases are TGCAGCGTTGAGGGGGGGCCCTATGGCAACACCTTC. It encodes CSVEGGPYGNTF.

A few counts support this clonotype. V usage is TRBV5-5 and J usage is TRBJ1-1; D might be TRBD1 (5 bases). The length of the CDR3 is 13 residues. CDR1 is SGHKS and CDR2 is YYEKEE in the germline V gene (reference sequence). Trimming removed 4 bases from V and 3 bases from J, with 10 bases in between. Here the CDR3 reads CASSAAGYTEAFF. In nucleotides, the CDR3 is TGTGCCAGCAGCGCAGCAGGGTACACTGAAGCTTTCTTT.

V is TRBV4-1 and J is TRBJ2-1; maybe TRBD2 (5 bases). Germline loops: CDR1 MGHRA, CDR2 YSYEKL. This CDR3 has 14 residues. Trimming shortened V by 7 bases and J by 8 bases, and 18 bases separated the two germline ends. CDR3 sequence: CASNLTLGPDEQFF. In DNA, the CDR3 is TGCGCCAGCAACCTAACACTAGGGCCTGATGAGCAGTTCTTC.

V usage is TRBV2 and J usage is TRBJ2-7, with TRBD2 matching over 11 bases. V lost 7 bases and J lost 0; bases outside the gene matches: 8. CDR1 is SNHLY and CDR2 is FYNNEI in the germline V gene. The CDR3 extends over 16 amino acids. CDR3: CASNLGLAESSYEQYF. The DNA of the CDR3 is TGTGCCAGCAACCTGGGACTAGCGGAAAGCTCCTACGAGCAGTACTTC. Looking up the rest from reference TRBV2 and TRBJ2-7 gives the full variable domain: EPEVTQTPSHQVTQMGQEVILRCVPISNHLYFYWYRQILGQKVEFLVSFYNNEISEKSEIFDDQFSVERPDGSNFTLKIRSTKLEDSAMYFCASNLGLAESSYEQYFGPGTRLTVT.

This clonotype came up once. The chain is built from TRBV25-1 and TRBJ1-3; tentative D call: TRBD1 (5 bases). The CDR3 consists of 17 residues. Trimming removed 5 bases at V and 0 bases at J, with 17 bases between. The germline V gene encodes CDR1 MGHDK and CDR2 SYGVNS. CDR3 DNA: TGTGCCAGCAGTAACCCGACAGAAGGAGACTCTGGAAACACCATATATTTT. This encodes CASSNPTEGDSGNTIYF.

The CDR3 is CASRLRQGQTYEQYF. The CDR3 coding sequence is TGTGCCAGCAGACTTAGACAGGGCCAGACCTACGAGCAGTACTTC. The rearrangement links TRBV28 to TRBJ2-7, with TRBD1 matching 7 bases. This CDR3 contains 15 residues. The ends lost 6 bases at V and 2 bases at J; junction bases unmatched: 10. CDR1 is MDHEN, CDR2 SYDVKM, per germline.

The V gene is TRBV28, the J gene TRBJ2-5; D remains unclear. Germline CDR1 and CDR2: MDHEN and SYDVKM. The CDR3 sequence is 12 residues long. Trimming took 8 bases from V and 11 from J, leaving 18 bases between them. This CDR3 reads CASSPPRNEQYF. CDR3 nucleotide sequence: TGTGCCAGCTCACCACCGAGGAATGAGCAGTACTTC.

This clonotype came up a few times. This chain connects TRBV7-8 to TRBJ2-5; tentative D call: TRBD1 (6 bases). This CDR3 has 15 amino acids. CDR1 SGHVS and CDR2 FQNEAQ come from the germline V gene. V dropped 2 bases and J dropped 5 bases, with 15 bases sitting between them. CDR3 region: CASSLKWTASETQYF. CDR3 sequence (DNA): TGTGCCAGCAGCTTAAAGTGGACAGCCTCGGAGACCCAGTACTTC. Full variable domain (missing parts from reference TRBV7-8 and TRBJ2-5): GAGVSQSPRYKVAKRGQDVALRCDPISGHVSLFWYQQALGQGPEFLTYFQNEAQLDKSGLPSDRFFAERPEGSVSTLKIQRTQQEDSAVYLCASSLKWTASETQYFGPGTRLLVL.

This clonotype was seen more than once but under ten times. This chain joins TRBV5-8 and TRBJ2-5; 10 nucleotides line up with TRBD1. With V trimmed by 0 bases and J by 4 bases, 9 bases remained unmatched. There are 17 residues in the CDR3. Germline-derived CDR1 and CDR2 are SGHTS and YDEGEE. CDR3 residues: CASSLAPGQGIGETQYF. In DNA form, the CDR3 reads TGTGCCAGCAGCTTGGCTCCGGGACAGGGGATTGGAGAGACCCAGTACTTC. Full variable domain (missing parts from reference TRBV5-8 and TRBJ2-5): EAGVTQSPTHLIKTRGQQATLRCSPISGHTSVYWYQQALGLGLQFLLWYDEGEERNRGNFPPRFSGRQFPNYSSELNVNALELEDSALYLCASSLAPGQGIGETQYFGPGTRLLVL.

The V call is TRBV7-8, the J call TRBJ2-1, with 8 positions matching TRBD1. The CDR3 totals 16 residues. The V gene end was trimmed by 4 bases and the J gene end by 4 bases; junction bases not matched to a gene: 9. The germline CDR1 and CDR2 sequences are SGHVS and FQNEAQ. The CDR3 loop reads CASSYPGGQAYNEQFF. The CDR3, as DNA: TGTGCCAGCAGCTATCCCGGGGGACAGGCTTACAATGAGCAGTTCTTC.

The chain couples TRBV20-1 to TRBJ2-3; maybe TRBD2 (5 bases). Trimming removed 0 bases at V and 2 bases at J, with 9 bases between. The CDR3 totals 14 residues. The germline V gene encodes CDR1 DFQATT and CDR2 SNEGSKA (reference sequence). This chain's CDR3 is CSARDHLATDTQYF. CDR3 bases: TGCAGTGCTAGAGATCATCTAGCCACAGATACGCAGTATTTT.

For this clonotype: Compared with germline, one end of the junction differs, possibly owing to a read error. V gene TRBV7-7 combines with J gene TRBJ2-7; tentative D call: TRBD1 (6 bases). The end of the DNA aligns better with TRBJ2-5, so the J call may be wrong. The CDR3 spans 13 residues. Germline V gene lookup returns CDR1 SSHAT and CDR2 FNYEAQ (reference sequence). The CDR3 spells CASSHRVGETQYF. The CDR3, as DNA: TGTGCTAGCAGCCACAGGGTAGGGGAGACCCAGTACTTC.

The chain employs TRBV28 and TRBJ2-7; tentatively, D is TRBD1 (5 bases). This CDR3 has 15 amino acids. Germline-derived CDR1 and CDR2 are MDHEN and SYDVKM. Trimming removed 8 bases from V and 0 bases from J, with 17 bases in between. The CDR3 reads CASGERKDNSYEQYF. Here the CDR3 DNA reads TGTGCCAGCGGAGAGAGGAAGGACAACTCCTACGAGCAGTACTTC.

This clonotype showed up just a few times. The chain has TRBV6-1 and TRBJ2-3, with 7 bases aligning to TRBD2. Germline-derived CDR1 and CDR2 are MNHNS and SASEGT. The CDR3 extends over 16 amino acids. The trim removed 1 base at V and 1 base at J, leaving 5 bases unmatched. CDR3 coding DNA: TGTGCCAGCAGTGAAGTTGGGCTAGCGGGCACAGATACGCAGTATTTT. This translates into CASSEVGLAGTDTQYF.

V usage is TRBV20-1 and J usage is TRBJ2-7; 12 positions agree with TRBD2. The CDR3 extends over 20 amino acids. Germline assignment: CDR1 DFQATT and CDR2 SNEGSKA (reference sequence). V lost 3 bases, J lost 0 bases, and 18 bases stayed unmatched. CDR3 bases: TGCAGTGCTAGTTGGCCACATGGGGGACTAGCGGGTACAAACTCCTACGAGCAGTACTTC. Translating gives CSASWPHGGLAGTNSYEQYF.

The genes are TRBV6-5 and TRBJ2-3; 7 bases match TRBD2. V dropped 0 bases and J dropped 6; count of bases not matched to a gene: 3. This CDR3 region has 14 residues. Germline V gene data show CDR1 as MNHEY and CDR2 as SVGAGI. CDR3 protein: CASSYSSGADTQYF. The CDR3 DNA follows: TGTGCCAGCAGTTACTCGAGCGGGGCGGATACGCAGTATTTT.

As regards this clonotype: The CDR3 carries no conserved terminal phenylalanine or tryptophan, so it likely arises from a read error. This rearrangement joins TRBV29-1 to TRBJ2-7; D call uncertain. Trimming took 3 bases from V and 5 from J, leaving 14 bases between them. The CDR3 has 13 residues. Germline V lookup: CDR1 SQVTM, CDR2 ANQGSEA. The CDR3 region has the DNA TGCAGCGTTGACGAGGCCAGTCACGACGAGCAGTACTCC. The encoded protein is CSVDEASHDEQYS.

The chain links TRBV28 to TRBJ2-4, with 7 bases matching TRBD2. The V gene end was trimmed by 7 bases and the J gene end by 13 bases; junction bases not matched to a gene: 10. The CDR3 loop spans 12 amino acids. CDR1 MDHEN and CDR2 SYDVKM come from the germline V gene. CDR3 coding DNA: TGTGCCAGCACCGGGGACCCGCGGGAGCAGTACTTC. It yields the protein CASTGDPREQYF.

Only a few counts were recorded for this clonotype. The chain couples TRBV29-1 to TRBJ2-4; weak D call: TRBD2 (8 bases). Judging by the DNA end, TRBJ2-7 fits better; the J call may be wrong. CDR1 SQVTM and CDR2 ANQGSEA come from the germline V gene. This CDR3 region has 12 residues. CDR3 DNA: TGCAGCGTGGGGACAGCGGGGGTCGAGCAGTACTTC. Translated: CSVGTAGVEQYF.

V is TRBV28 and J is TRBJ1-1; D gene uncertain. This CDR3 region has 12 residues. Germline CDR1 MDHEN, CDR2 SYDVKM. Trimming removed 7 bases from V and 0 bases from J, with 6 bases in between. The CDR3 DNA reads as TGTGCCAGCACCCGATTGAACACTGAAGCTTTCTTT. Translated: CASTRLNTEAFF. The full variable domain, its missing parts supplied by reference TRBV28 and TRBJ1-1, is DVKVTQSSRYLVKRTGEKVFLECVQDMDHENMFWYRQDPGLGLRLIYFSYDVKMKEKGDIPEGYSVSREKKERFSLILESASTNQTSMYLCASTRLNTEAFFGQGTRLTVV.

This clonotype was seen a few times. One junction end does not reproduce the germline sequence, and a read error may be involved. The rearrangement links TRBV7-3 to TRBJ1-6, with D hard to call. From germline, CDR1 is SGHTA and CDR2 FQGTGA. The CDR3 is 15 residues long. CDR3 protein: CVSSLTGREDSPLHF. For the CDR3, the DNA is TGTGTCAGCAGCTTAACGGGTCGTGAGGATTCACCCCTCCACTTT.

This clonotype was detected only once. The DNA for the CDR3 is TGCAGTGCTGATAGCGGGAGTAGCTACGAGCAGTACTTC. Translation gives CSADSGSSYEQYF. This chain links TRBV20-1 with TRBJ2-7; 9 bases fit TRBD2. The CDR3 extends over 13 amino acids. CDR1 and CDR2 from the germline V gene are DFQATT and SNEGSKA (reference sequence). Trimming took 5 bases from V and 3 from J; bases not matched to a gene: 5.

This chain links TRBV7-6 with TRBJ1-1; 7 bases align to TRBD1. Germline values: CDR1 SGHVS, CDR2 FNYEAQ. The CDR3 sequence is 14 residues long. V dropped 5 bases and J dropped 4; count of bases not matched to a gene: 7. The CDR3 DNA follows: TGTGCCAGCAGCAAGACAGGGAGGGGCACTGAAGCTTTCTTT. It is translated as CASSKTGRGTEAFF. Full variable domain (missing parts from reference TRBV7-6 and TRBJ1-1): GAGVSQSPRYKVTKRGQDVALRCDPISGHVSLYWYRQALGQGPEFLTYFNYEAQQDKSGLPNDRFSAERPEGSISTLTIQRTEQRDSAMYRCASSKTGRGTEAFFGQGTRLTVV.

This clonotype showed up just a few times. V usage is TRBV20-1 and J usage is TRBJ1-1; D is perhaps TRBD1 (6 bases). Between the trimmed V and J ends, which lost 3 bases and 6 bases, there was a span of 14 bases. This CDR3 is 13 amino acids long. Germline V CDR1 and CDR2: DFQATT, SNEGSKA (reference sequence). CDR3 DNA sequence: TGCAGTGCTAGGCGACAGGTTGGGCCTGAAGCTTTCTTT. Its protein is CSARRQVGPEAFF.

The genes are TRBV5-1 and TRBJ2-3; 7 bases match TRBD2. Trimming cost V 0 bases and J 4 bases; bases outside gene matches: 8. Germline V gives CDR1 SGHRS, CDR2 YFSETQ. The length of the CDR3 is 16 residues. In DNA form, the CDR3 reads TGCGCCAGCAGCTTGGGCCTAGCGGTGAACTCAGATACGCAGTATTTT. Translating gives CASSLGLAVNSDTQYF.

The V call is TRBV5-1, the J call TRBJ1-1; D may be TRBD1 (5 bases). The germline V gene has CDR1 SGHRS and CDR2 YFSETQ. This CDR3 region has 14 residues. V was cut by 4 bases and J by 3 bases, with 13 bases left in between. The CDR3 sequence is CASSVDGTDTEAFF. In DNA form, the CDR3 reads TGCGCCAGCAGCGTAGACGGGACGGACACTGAAGCTTTCTTT.

This clonotype has only a few counts. The gene calls are TRBV20-1 and TRBJ2-4; 12 nucleotides match TRBD2. In germline, CDR1 is DFQATT, CDR2 SNEGSKA (reference sequence). J lost 9 bases, V lost 6 bases, and 15 bases had no gene match. CDR3 length: 16 residues. The DNA of the CDR3 is TGCAGTGCCTACCCACGACTAGCGGGAGAGTCTAGCATTCAGTACTTC. This gives the protein CSAYPRLAGESSIQYF.